This TCR beta chain was identified during a study of blood T cell repertoires in COVID-19. Enrolled through a virtual design, the participants were between about 18 and 100 years of age and came from under 25 US areas. Original methodology: Scientists estimated how many nucleated cells there were by amplifying reference gene primers. Profiling relied on immunoSEQ multiplex PCR, and the TCRdb table lists in-frame clones only, not all of them. The V and J calls and clone size were taken over from that table, and D and trimming were inferred from the DNA. This sample carries a few hundred thousand clones, approximately 86% of them seen once, and the ten largest clones take approximately 4.2%. The CDR3 totals 14 residues. The V segment lost 4 bases and the J segment 3 bases; nucleotides outside the gene matches: 6. Looked up from germline, CDR1 is SEHNR and CDR2 is FQNEAQ (reference sequence).

This sequence was found in a woman between 40 and 55 years old with acute COVID-19. Sequences were obtained from PBMCs or T cells enriched from blood (not recorded which). V and J are TRBV7-9 and TRBJ2-7; 7 nucleotides agree with TRBD1. The CDR3 nucleotides read TGTGCCAGCAGCTCCCGGGACAGTATCTACGAGCAGTACTTC. Its protein is CASSSRDSIYEQYF.